This entry lists 27 T cell receptor beta chains sequenced from one sample in a study of identifying expanded T cells in peripheral blood. The data were produced by immunoSEQ multiplex PCR, yet TCRdb's version contains in-frame clones alone and is incomplete. The sample has roughly 100,000 clones, around 88% seen once. The sequenced sample consisted of blood. These receptors all come from a person aged 18 to 75 in good health.

The chain recombines TRBV5-1 with TRBJ1-3; D might be TRBD1 (6 bases). This CDR3 has 16 residues. Between the trimmed V and J ends, which lost 0 bases and 3 bases, there was a span of 13 bases. Germline V gene sequence: CDR1 SGHRS, CDR2 YFSETQ. The CDR3 DNA sequence: TGCGCCAGCAGCTTGGGTACAGGGCACGATGGAAACACCATATATTTT. Residues: CASSLGTGHDGNTIYF.

This sequence joins TRBV11-2 and TRBJ1-2; 9 nucleotides line up with TRBD1. The CDR3 spans 15 residues. Germline V gives CDR1 SGHAT, CDR2 FQNNGV. The trim removed 4 bases at V and 0 bases at J, leaving 3 bases unmatched. The CDR3, as DNA: TGTGCCAGCAGCTCGACAGGGGGATCTAACTATGGCTACACCTTC. Protein sequence: CASSSTGGSNYGYTF.

The V gene is TRBV28, the J gene TRBJ2-6; weak D call: TRBD1 (7 bases). Deletions cut 5 bases from V and 3 bases from J, with 17 bases between. From germline, CDR1 is MDHEN and CDR2 SYDVKM. There are 17 residues in the CDR3. Here the CDR3 reads CASSVFQGGGGANVLTF. CDR3 in DNA: TGTGCCAGCAGTGTCTTTCAGGGGGGAGGTGGGGCCAACGTCCTGACTTTC.

The rearrangement uses TRBV6-5 and TRBJ2-7, with D perhaps matching TRBD1 (5 bases). Between the trimmed V and J ends, which lost 11 bases and 6 bases, there was a span of 8 bases. The CDR3 contains 9 residues. Germline V CDR1 and CDR2: MNHEY, SVGAGI. CDR3 nucleotide sequence: TGTGCCGGACATAGCGAGCAGTACTTC. Its translation is CAGHSEQYF.

J is TRBJ2-1 and V is TRBV5-8, with 9 bases aligning to TRBD1. The germline gives CDR1 SGHTS, CDR2 YDEGEE. The V segment lost 4 bases and the J segment 0 bases; nucleotides outside the gene matches: 2. The CDR3 runs 15 residues. CDR3 DNA sequence: TGTGCCAGCAGCCCGACAGGGGGCTCCTACAATGAGCAGTTCTTC. Translating gives CASSPTGGSYNEQFF.

The rearrangement links TRBV6-5 to TRBJ2-5; D unclear. Trimming removed 6 bases at V and 2 bases at J, with 16 bases between. The germline V gene has CDR1 MNHEY and CDR2 SVGAGI. This CDR3 spans 15 amino acids. The DNA for the CDR3 is TGTGCCAGCAGCCCCCGAAGGACCGCACAAGAGACCCAGTACTTC. This translates into CASSPRRTAQETQYF.

The J gene is TRBJ1-1, the V gene TRBV7-9; weak D call: TRBD1 (5 bases). This CDR3 contains 15 residues. Trimming cost V 1 base and J 6 bases, with 15 bases left between them. CDR1 is SEHNR, CDR2 FQNEAQ, per germline (reference sequence). The CDR3 here is CASSLEPTGLPEAFF. As DNA, the CDR3 is TGTGCCAGCAGCTTAGAACCAACAGGTCTTCCTGAAGCTTTCTTT.

The chain carries TRBV7-9 and TRBJ2-3, with TRBD1 matching 12 bases. The germline CDR1 and CDR2 sequences are SEHNR and FQNEAQ (reference sequence). CDR3 length equals 16 residues. V gave up 5 bases and J gave up 4 bases; unmatched junction bases: 7. CDR3 coding DNA: TGTGCCAGCAGCCCGGGGGGACAGGGGGCCGCAGATACGCAGTATTTT. Its translation: CASSPGGQGAADTQYF.

This clone was observed a few times. V usage is TRBV27 and J usage is TRBJ2-7; D possibly matches TRBD1 or TRBD2 (5 bases each). Germline V gene data show CDR1 as MNHEY and CDR2 as SMNVEV (reference sequence). V was cut by 2 bases and J by 3 bases, with 17 bases left in between. CDR3 size: 16 residues. CDR3 sequence reads: CASSLRFWSGHYEQYF. The CDR3 DNA reads TGTGCCAGCAGTTTAAGGTTTTGGAGCGGACACTACGAGCAGTACTTC.

V and J are TRBV7-7 and TRBJ1-1; D is uncertain. The V gene lost 5 bases and the J gene lost 5 bases, with 12 bases spanning the gap. The CDR3 is 13 residues long. CDR1 SSHAT and CDR2 FNYEAQ come from the germline V gene (reference sequence). The CDR3 sequence: CASSRTTDTEAFF. CDR3 DNA: TGTGCCAGCAGCCGAACGACGGATACTGAAGCTTTCTTT.

The chain carries TRBV28 and TRBJ2-7; TRBD2 matches at 14 bases. This CDR3 has 16 residues. V lost 6 bases to trimming and J lost 3 bases; unmatched junction nucleotides: 7. Looked up from germline, CDR1 is MDHEN and CDR2 is SYDVKM. The CDR3 sequence: CASSQGGTSGGYEQYF. DNA of the CDR3: TGTGCCAGCAGCCAAGGAGGGACTAGCGGGGGCTACGAGCAGTACTTC.

The chain uses TRBV10-2 and TRBJ2-7; no definite D call. V was shortened by 1 base and J by 2 bases, with 6 bases between the two germline ends. The germline V gene has CDR1 WSHSY and CDR2 SAAADI. CDR3 length: 13 amino acids. This CDR3 is CASSEYSTYEQYF. CDR3 sequence (DNA): TGCGCCAGCAGTGAGTACAGCACCTACGAGCAGTACTTC.

The chain joins TRBV5-1 to TRBJ2-5, with TRBD1 matching 7 bases. V trimming: 4 bases; J trimming: 5 bases; junction bases outside the gene matches: 8. Germline values: CDR1 SGHRS, CDR2 YFSETQ. The CDR3 loop spans 14 amino acids. The CDR3 DNA reads TGCGCCAGCAGCCCCAGACAGGGCGAGGAGACCCAGTACTTC. Amino acid sequence: CASSPRQGEETQYF.

The chain has TRBV5-4 and TRBJ1-1, with 8 nucleotides matching TRBD1. From germline, CDR1 is SGHNT and CDR2 YYREEE (reference sequence). The CDR3 loop spans 15 amino acids. V was clipped by 1 base and J by 1 base; unmatched bases: 3. CDR3 region: CASSLSGGWNTEAFF. The CDR3 DNA reads TGTGCCAGCAGCTTGTCAGGGGGCTGGAACACTGAAGCTTTCTTT.

This clone was counted once. The gene calls are TRBV5-4 and TRBJ2-3; D is perhaps TRBD1 or TRBD2 (5 bases each). Germline V CDR1 and CDR2: SGHNT, YYREEE (reference sequence). V was clipped by 1 base and J by 2 bases, with 11 bases between them. This CDR3 has 15 residues. CDR3 protein: CASSLFRDPTDTQYF. CDR3 sequence (DNA): TGTGCCAGCAGCTTGTTTAGGGACCCCACAGATACGCAGTATTTT.

The sample holds a few counts of this clone. CDR3 nucleotides: TGTGCCAGCTCTCCCACGGGGCTAAACACCTTC. It yields the protein CASSPTGLNTF. V is TRBV18 and J is TRBJ1-2, with a possible D match to TRBD1 (5 bases). Trimming stripped 6 bases from V and 12 bases from J, with 14 bases between. This CDR3 has 11 amino acids. CDR1 KGHSH and CDR2 LQKENI come from the germline V gene.

The chain has TRBV28 and TRBJ2-6, with D perhaps matching TRBD1 (5 bases). Germline V gene lookup returns CDR1 MDHEN and CDR2 SYDVKM. The V end lost 0 bases, the J end lost 0 bases, and 12 bases lay between the germline ends. The CDR3 length is 18 residues. The CDR3 here is CASSLWQGMGSGANVLTF. The CDR3 region has the DNA TGTGCCAGCAGTTTATGGCAGGGAATGGGCTCTGGGGCCAACGTCCTGACTTTC.

The chain employs TRBV15 and TRBJ1-2; 7 bases agree with TRBD1. Trimming removed 5 bases from V and 3 bases from J; junction bases left unmatched: 6. The CDR3 has 14 amino acids. Germline CDR1 reads LNHNV; CDR2 reads YYDKDF (reference sequence). The CDR3 region is CATSLSGTDYGYTF. For the CDR3, the DNA is TGTGCCACCAGCCTGTCCGGGACAGACTATGGCTACACCTTC.

This clone has just a few counts. J is TRBJ1-1 and V is TRBV4-1; D is unclear. Trimming stripped 1 base from V and 0 bases from J, with 9 bases between. Per germline, CDR1 MGHRA and CDR2 YSYEKL. The CDR3 totals 15 residues. For the CDR3, the DNA is TGCGCCAGCAGCCAAGGTGCACAAATGAACACTGAAGCTTTCTTT. It specifies CASSQGAQMNTEAFF.

V and J are TRBV7-2 and TRBJ1-1; tentative D call: TRBD1 (5 bases). The V gene's germline CDR1 is SGHTA and CDR2 FQGNSA. V was clipped by 7 bases and J by 4 bases, with 13 bases between them. This CDR3 is built from 13 residues. The CDR3 DNA sequence: TGTGCCAGCACCAAATCGAGGGGCACTGAAGCTTTCTTT. Residues: CASTKSRGTEAFF.

The genes are TRBV5-6 and TRBJ1-2, with a tentative D call TRBD1 (6 bases). This CDR3 has 13 residues. The ends were cut back, 6 bases at V and 4 bases at J, with 13 bases in the middle. Germline CDR1 and CDR2: SGHDT and YYEEEE. Here the CDR3 reads CASILGGGYGYTF. CDR3 DNA: TGTGCCAGCATCCTTGGAGGGGGCTATGGCTACACCTTC.

The chain combines TRBV6-6 with TRBJ1-5; D not resolved. Germline CDR1 and CDR2: MNHNY and SVGAGI (reference sequence). The CDR3 is made up of 16 amino acids. Trimming removed 0 bases from V and 1 base from J, with 10 bases in between. The CDR3 reads CASSYSSPRSNQPQHF. Written as DNA, the CDR3 is TGTGCCAGCAGTTACTCGAGCCCGCGGAGCAATCAGCCCCAGCATTTT.

The rearrangement links TRBV30 to TRBJ2-2, with TRBD1 matching over 7 bases. J gave up 7 bases and V 3 bases, and 14 bases lay outside the gene matches. The CDR3 loop spans 16 amino acids. The germline gives CDR1 GTSNPN, CDR2 SVGIG (reference sequence). The CDR3 spells CAWSLPARGPYGELFF. In nucleotides, the CDR3 is TGTGCCTGGAGCCTTCCAGCAAGGGGGCCATACGGGGAGCTGTTTTTT.

The genes are TRBV7-2 and TRBJ2-5; D is possibly TRBD2 (6 bases). In germline, CDR1 is SGHTA, CDR2 FQGNSA. The CDR3 is 16 amino acids. V lost 5 bases, J lost 2 bases, and 18 bases lay in between. CDR3 region: CASSPTAGAGQETQYF. CDR3 nucleotides: TGTGCCAGCAGCCCCACTGCCGGGGCGGGACAAGAGACCCAGTACTTC.

V gene TRBV18 combines with J gene TRBJ2-1; TRBD1 matches 11 bases. Germline values: CDR1 KGHSH, CDR2 LQKENI. The CDR3 has 17 residues. V shed 6 bases and J 0 bases; nucleotides not matched to a gene: 7. As DNA, the CDR3 is TGTGCCAGCTCGCCGGACAGGGGGCGAATCTCCTACAATGAGCAGTTCTTC. This gives the protein CASSPDRGRISYNEQFF.

V gene TRBV18 combines with J gene TRBJ2-3, with no clear D. Per germline, CDR1 KGHSH and CDR2 LQKENI. The CDR3 runs 13 residues. V shed 3 bases and J shed 6 bases, with 10 bases lying between them. The CDR3 nucleotides read TGTGCCAGCTCACCCGATCAACCGGATACGCAGTATTTT. This translates into CASSPDQPDTQYF.

This rearrangement joins TRBV4-1 to TRBJ2-1; D gene uncertain. The CDR3 is 17 amino acids. The germline V and J ends were trimmed by 3 bases and 2 bases, with 17 bases remaining between them. The germline V gene encodes CDR1 MGHRA and CDR2 YSYEKL. CDR3 DNA: TGCGCCAGCAGCCACCCTCGCAAGGCCTCCCCCTACAATGAGCAGTTCTTC. This translates into CASSHPRKASPYNEQFF.